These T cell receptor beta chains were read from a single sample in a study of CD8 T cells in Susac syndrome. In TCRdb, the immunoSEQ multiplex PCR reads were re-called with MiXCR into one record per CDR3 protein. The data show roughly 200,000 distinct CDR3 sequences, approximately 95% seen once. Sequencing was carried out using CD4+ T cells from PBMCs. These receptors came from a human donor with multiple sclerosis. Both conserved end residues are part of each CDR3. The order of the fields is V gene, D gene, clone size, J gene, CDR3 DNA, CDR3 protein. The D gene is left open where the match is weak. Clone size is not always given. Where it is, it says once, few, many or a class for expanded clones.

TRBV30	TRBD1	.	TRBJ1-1	TGTGCCTTCGCGTCCCGGGACAGGGGGAACACTGAAGCTTTCTTT	CAFASRDRGNTEAFF
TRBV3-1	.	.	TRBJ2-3	TGTGCCAGCAGCCCAGAAAATACGCAGTATTTT	CASSPENTQYF
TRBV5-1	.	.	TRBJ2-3	TGCGCCAGCAGCTTGGATGGCGGGGTCACAGATACGCAGTATTTT	CASSLDGGVTDTQYF
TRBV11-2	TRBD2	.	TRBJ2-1	TGTGCCAGCAGCTTAGGCGTCGGACTAGCGGGGGGGAACAATGAGCAGTTCTTC	CASSLGVGLAGGNNEQFF
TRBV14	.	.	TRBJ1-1	TGTGCCAGCAGCAAAGTAGGAGACACTGAAGCTTTCTTT	CASSKVGDTEAFF
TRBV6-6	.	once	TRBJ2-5	TGTGCCAGCAGTGTATACAGTGAAGAGACCCAGTACTTC	CASSVYSEETQYF
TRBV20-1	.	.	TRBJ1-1	TGCAGTGCCAACAGGAACACTGAAGCTTTCTTT	CSANRNTEAFF
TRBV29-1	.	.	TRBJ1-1	TGCAGCGTTCTAGTGGGAAGCGCTGAAGCTTTCTTT	CSVLVGSAEAFF
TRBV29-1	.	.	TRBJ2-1	TGCAGCGTTGAAGATCAAGGCTACAATGAGCAGTTCTTC	CSVEDQGYNEQFF
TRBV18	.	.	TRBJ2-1	TGTGCCAGCTCACCTGGGGGGGGCTTCGATGAGCAGTTCTTC	CASSPGGGFDEQFF
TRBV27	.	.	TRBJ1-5	TGTGCCAGCAGAACAGGTCAGAATCAGCCCCAGCATTTT	CASRTGQNQPQHF
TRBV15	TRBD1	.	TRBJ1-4	TGTGCCACCAGCAGAGATCTTGACAGGGGGCTGTATGAAAAACTGTTTTTT	CATSRDLDRGLYEKLFF
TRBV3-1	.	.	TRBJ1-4	TGTGCCAGCAGCCAAGATCAACGGATTAATGAAAAACTGTTTTTT	CASSQDQRINEKLFF
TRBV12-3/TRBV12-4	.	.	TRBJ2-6	TGTGCCAGCAGTTTTACCGGGGGATCTGGGGCCAACGTCCTGACTTTC	CASSFTGGSGANVLTF
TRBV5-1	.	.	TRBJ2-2	TGCGCCAGCAGCTCCAACAGGCCCGGGGAGCTGTTTTTT	CASSSNRPGELFF
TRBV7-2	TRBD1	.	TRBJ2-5	TGTGCCAGCAGCTTAGGGGGGACAGGCGGCCAAGAGACCCAGTACTTC	CASSLGGTGGQETQYF
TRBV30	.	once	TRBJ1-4	TGTGCCTGGAATACGGTTAGGAATGGAGAAAAACTGTTTTTT	CAWNTVRNGEKLFF
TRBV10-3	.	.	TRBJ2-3	TGTGCCATCAGTGCCCGACCAACAGATACGCAGTATTTT	CAISARPTDTQYF
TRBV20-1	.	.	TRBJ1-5	TGCAGTGCTCATGACTCTCCCCTAGGGCCCCAGCATTTT	CSAHDSPLGPQHF
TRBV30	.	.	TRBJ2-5	TGTGCCTGGAGTGTAACCCTAGTCCAACCCTCAAAAGAGACCCAGTACTTC	CAWSVTLVQPSKETQYF
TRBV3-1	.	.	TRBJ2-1	TGTGCCAGCAGCCAAGATTTGGGCGGATACAATGAGCAGTTCTTC	CASSQDLGGYNEQFF
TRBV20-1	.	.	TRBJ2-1	TGCAGTGCTAGGGGGAGGTCGAATGAGCAGTTCTTC	CSARGRSNEQFF
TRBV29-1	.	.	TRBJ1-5	TGCAGCGCGGTTGTCCAGGGAAGCAATCAGCCCCAGCATTTT	CSAVVQGSNQPQHF
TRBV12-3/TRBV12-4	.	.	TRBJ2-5	TGTGCCAGCAGTTTAGGGGTCTCTTTGGGGTTGGAGACCCAGTACTTC	CASSLGVSLGLETQYF
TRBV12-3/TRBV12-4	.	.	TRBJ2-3	TGTGCCAGCAGTCCAGGACAGTACCTTGGCACAGATACGCAGTATTTT	CASSPGQYLGTDTQYF
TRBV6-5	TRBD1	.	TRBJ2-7	TGTGCCAGCAGGAACAGGGGAGCCTACGAGCAGTACTTC	CASRNRGAYEQYF